These 9 T cell receptor beta chains were all obtained from the same sample, sequenced in a study of blood T cell repertoires in COVID-19. Measured with immunoSEQ multiplex PCR; TCRdb has only the in-frame clones, and not every one. The table shows 350,000 or so clones, with 86% occurring only once. The sequenced sample was PBMCs or T cells enriched from blood (not recorded which). The receptor set was obtained from a woman aged 40 to 49 with acute COVID-19.

As for this clone: In the same sample, other DNA sequences code for this CDR3. The genes are TRBV7-2 and TRBJ1-1; D gene uncertain. This CDR3 spans 14 amino acids. Deletions cut 0 bases from V and 0 bases from J, with 5 bases between. Per germline, CDR1 SGHTA and CDR2 FQGNSA. The CDR3 sequence is CASSLASVNTEAFF. The CDR3 DNA reads as TGTGCCAGCAGCTTAGCATCAGTGAACACTGAAGCTTTCTTT.

V gene TRBV4-3 combines with J gene TRBJ1-2; D is ambiguous. CDR1 and CDR2 (germline): LGHNA, YSLEER. This CDR3 spans 14 amino acids. Trimming cost V 0 bases and J 4 bases, with 9 bases left between them. DNA of the CDR3: TGCGCCAGCAGCCAAGATCGCGACATCTATGGCTACACCTTC. Its protein is CASSQDRDIYGYTF.

The chain is built from TRBV19 and TRBJ2-2; D is undetermined. CDR3 size: 16 residues. Germline CDR1 is LNHDA and CDR2 is SQIVND (reference sequence). Trimming left V 1 base short and J 1 base short, with 10 bases between. The CDR3 loop reads CASSIGYSLNTGELFF. The CDR3 nucleotides read TGTGCCAGTAGTATAGGCTACAGCCTGAACACCGGGGAGCTGTTTTTT.

The chain joins TRBV19 to TRBJ1-3; 9 bases agree with TRBD1. Germline V lookup: CDR1 LNHDA, CDR2 SQIVND (reference sequence). The CDR3 runs to 14 residues. J lost 6 bases, V lost 4 bases, and 4 bases had no gene match. The CDR3 loop reads CASSTRTGVNTIYF. The DNA of the CDR3 is TGTGCCAGTAGTACCCGGACAGGGGTAAACACCATATATTTT.

This sequence joins TRBV5-4 and TRBJ1-1; 7 bases map to TRBD1. V lost 4 bases and J lost 5; bases outside the gene matches: 14. Germline CDR1 and CDR2: SGHNT and YYREEE (reference sequence). The length of the CDR3 is 16 residues. CDR3 sequence reads: CASSLPTGTRVTEAFF. CDR3 bases: TGTGCCAGCAGCCTACCGACAGGGACGAGAGTTACTGAAGCTTTCTTT.

The chain joins TRBV25-1 to TRBJ2-1; D call uncertain. The CDR3 totals 14 residues. Trimming shortened V by 2 bases and J by 4 bases, and 9 bases separated the two germline ends. CDR1 MGHDK and CDR2 SYGVNS come from the germline V gene. The CDR3 DNA sequence: TGTGCCAGCAGTGAACGACCCGGGTACAATGAGCAGTTCTTC. Protein product: CASSERPGYNEQFF.

The chain joins TRBV25-1 to TRBJ2-5; 7 nucleotides line up with TRBD2. Germline V gene data show CDR1 as MGHDK and CDR2 as SYGVNS. The CDR3 is made up of 13 amino acids. J was trimmed by 2 bases and V by 6 bases; bases with no gene match: 3. Written as DNA, the CDR3 is TGTGCCAGCAGAACTAGCGCACAAGAGACCCAGTACTTC. As protein: CASRTSAQETQYF.

A single count supports this clone. The CDR3 region has the DNA TGTGCCAGCAGCCCAGGGGGCTCGAGGGATGCTTTCTTT. It codes for CASSPGGSRDAFF. The genes are TRBV7-2 and TRBJ1-1; 8 nucleotides line up with TRBD1. Unmatched junction bases numbered 10, after V lost 5 bases and J lost 11 bases. The CDR3 is 13 residues long. Per the germline V gene, CDR1 is SGHTA and CDR2 is FQGNSA.

The chain carries TRBV28 and TRBJ1-2; TRBD1 agrees at 8 bases. The junction had 15 bases not matched to a gene; V was cut back by 6 bases and J by 6 bases. The CDR3 sequence is 16 residues long. The germline V gene has CDR1 MDHEN and CDR2 SYDVKM. The CDR3 here is CASSSQPGQAADGYTF. CDR3 nucleotides: TGTGCCAGCAGCTCACAACCGGGACAGGCTGCGGATGGCTACACCTTC.